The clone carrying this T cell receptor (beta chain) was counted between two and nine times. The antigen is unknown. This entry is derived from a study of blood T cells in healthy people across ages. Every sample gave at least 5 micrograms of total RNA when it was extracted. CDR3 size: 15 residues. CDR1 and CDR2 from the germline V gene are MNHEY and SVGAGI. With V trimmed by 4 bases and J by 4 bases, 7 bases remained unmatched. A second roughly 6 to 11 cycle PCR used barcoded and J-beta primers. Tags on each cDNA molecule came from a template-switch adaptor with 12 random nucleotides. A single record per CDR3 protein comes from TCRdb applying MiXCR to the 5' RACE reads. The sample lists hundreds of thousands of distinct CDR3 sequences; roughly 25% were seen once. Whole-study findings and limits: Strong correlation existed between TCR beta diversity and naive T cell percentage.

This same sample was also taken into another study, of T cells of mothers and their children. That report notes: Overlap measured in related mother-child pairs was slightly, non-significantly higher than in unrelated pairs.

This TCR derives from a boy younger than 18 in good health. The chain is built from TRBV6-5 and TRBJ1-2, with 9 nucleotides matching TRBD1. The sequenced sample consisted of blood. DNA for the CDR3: TGTGCCAGCAGTTCCCGGACAGGGGCACCCTATGGCTACACCTTC. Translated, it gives CASSSRTGAPYGYTF.